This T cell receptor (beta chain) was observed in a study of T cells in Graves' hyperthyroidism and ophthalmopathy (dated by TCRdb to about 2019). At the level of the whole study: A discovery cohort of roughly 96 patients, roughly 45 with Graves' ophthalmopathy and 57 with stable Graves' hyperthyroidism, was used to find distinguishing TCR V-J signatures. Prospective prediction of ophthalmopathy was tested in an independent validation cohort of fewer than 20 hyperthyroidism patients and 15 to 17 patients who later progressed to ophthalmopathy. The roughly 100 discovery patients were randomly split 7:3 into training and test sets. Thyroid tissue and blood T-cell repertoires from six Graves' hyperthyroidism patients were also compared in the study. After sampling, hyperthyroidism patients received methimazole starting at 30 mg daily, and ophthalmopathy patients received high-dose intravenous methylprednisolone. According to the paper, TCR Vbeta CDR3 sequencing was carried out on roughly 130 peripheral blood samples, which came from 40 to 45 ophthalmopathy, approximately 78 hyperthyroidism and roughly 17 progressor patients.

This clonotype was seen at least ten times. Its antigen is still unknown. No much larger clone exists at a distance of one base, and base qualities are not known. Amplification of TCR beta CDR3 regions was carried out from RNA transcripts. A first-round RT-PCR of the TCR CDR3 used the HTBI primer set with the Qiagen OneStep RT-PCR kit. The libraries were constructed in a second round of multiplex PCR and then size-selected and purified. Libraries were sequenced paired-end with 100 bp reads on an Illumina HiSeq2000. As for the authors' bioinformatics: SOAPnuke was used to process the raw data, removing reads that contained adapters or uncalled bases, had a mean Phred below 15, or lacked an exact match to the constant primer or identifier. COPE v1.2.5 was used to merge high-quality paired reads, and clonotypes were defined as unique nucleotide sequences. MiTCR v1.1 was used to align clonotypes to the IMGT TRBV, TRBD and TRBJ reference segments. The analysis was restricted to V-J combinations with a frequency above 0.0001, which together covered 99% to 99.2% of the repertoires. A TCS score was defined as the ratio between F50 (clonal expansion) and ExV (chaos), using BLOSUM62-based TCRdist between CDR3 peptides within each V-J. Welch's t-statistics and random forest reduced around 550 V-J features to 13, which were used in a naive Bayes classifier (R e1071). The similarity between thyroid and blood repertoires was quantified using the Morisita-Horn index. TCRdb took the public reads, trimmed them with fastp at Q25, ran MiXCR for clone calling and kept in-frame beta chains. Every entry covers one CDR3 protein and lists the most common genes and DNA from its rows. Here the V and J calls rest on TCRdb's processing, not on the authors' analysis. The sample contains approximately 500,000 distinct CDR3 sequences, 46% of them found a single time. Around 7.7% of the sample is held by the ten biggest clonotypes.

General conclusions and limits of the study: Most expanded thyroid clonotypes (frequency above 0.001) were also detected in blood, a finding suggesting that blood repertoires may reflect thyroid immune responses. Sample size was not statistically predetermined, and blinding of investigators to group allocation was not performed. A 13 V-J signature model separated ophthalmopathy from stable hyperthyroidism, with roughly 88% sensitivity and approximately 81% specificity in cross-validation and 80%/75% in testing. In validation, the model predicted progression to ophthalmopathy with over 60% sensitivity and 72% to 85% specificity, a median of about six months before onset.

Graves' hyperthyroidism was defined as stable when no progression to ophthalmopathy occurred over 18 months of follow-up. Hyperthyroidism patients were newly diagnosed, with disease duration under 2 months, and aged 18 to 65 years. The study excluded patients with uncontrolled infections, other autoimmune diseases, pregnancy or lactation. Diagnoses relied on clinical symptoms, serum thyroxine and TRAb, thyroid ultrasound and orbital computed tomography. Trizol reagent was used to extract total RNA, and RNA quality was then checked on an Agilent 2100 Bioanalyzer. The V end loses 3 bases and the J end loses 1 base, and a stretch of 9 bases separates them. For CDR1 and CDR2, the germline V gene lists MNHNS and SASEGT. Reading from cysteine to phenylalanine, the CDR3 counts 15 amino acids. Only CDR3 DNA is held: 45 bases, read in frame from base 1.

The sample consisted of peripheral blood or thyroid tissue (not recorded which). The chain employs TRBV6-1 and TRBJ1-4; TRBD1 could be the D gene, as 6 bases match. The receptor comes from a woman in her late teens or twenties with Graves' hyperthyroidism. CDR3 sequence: CASSDLGGTNEKLFF. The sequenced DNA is TGTGCCAGCAGTGATTTAGGGGGAACTAATGAAAAACTGTTTTTT.